Following are 16 T cell receptor beta chains from one sample sequenced in a study of radiation and T cells in renal cell carcinoma. This table comes from immunoSEQ multiplex PCR, and its TCRdb copy is limited to in-frame clones, with some not included. The sample has 100,000 to 150,000 clones, about 81% seen once. Time point in this sample: blood 2 weeks post-SBRT. Treatment here: 15 Gy SBRT to primary tumor, nephrectomy 4 weeks later. Sequences were derived from blood, sampled from a patient whose treatment included radiotherapy and nephrectomy. The receptor source for this set is a man aged 45-60 years with renal cell carcinoma.

CDR3 bases: TGTGCCACCAGCTCCCAGGGTGCTGGAAACACCATATATTTT. This gives the protein CATSSQGAGNTIYF. The gene calls are TRBV15 and TRBJ1-3, with D possibly being TRBD1 (5 bases). CDR3 length equals 14 residues. Trimming took off 5 bases at V and 2 bases at J, with 10 bases between the two ends. Germline CDR1 and CDR2: LNHNV and YYDKDF (reference sequence).

The chain uses TRBV2 and TRBJ1-4; no firm D call. The germline V gene encodes CDR1 SNHLY and CDR2 FYNNEI. This CDR3 contains 15 residues. Trimming took 3 bases from V and 0 from J, leaving 8 bases between them. CDR3 DNA: TGTGCCAGCAGTGACATTTCTGCAACTAATGAAAAACTGTTTTTT. Protein sequence: CASSDISATNEKLFF.

This chain links TRBV10-2 with TRBJ1-2; D remains ambiguous. This CDR3 region has 11 residues. The V end lost 2 bases, the J end lost 4 bases, and 2 bases lay between the germline ends. Germline V gene data show CDR1 as WSHSY and CDR2 as SAAADI. The CDR3 here is CASSEAYGYTF. DNA of the CDR3: TGCGCCAGCAGTGAGGCCTATGGCTACACCTTC.

This clone appeared once. The CDR3 loop reads CAWSTGRSYEQYF. The CDR3 DNA reads TGTGCCTGGAGCACTGGCAGATCGTACGAGCAGTACTTC. The chain uses TRBV30 and TRBJ2-7; no clear D gene. Germline CDR1 GTSNPN, CDR2 SVGIG (reference sequence). The CDR3 loop spans 13 amino acids. V was clipped by 3 bases and J by 4 bases, with 13 bases between them.

This chain joins TRBV7-6 and TRBJ2-2, with a weak D call TRBD2 (5 bases). The length of the CDR3 is 15 residues. The germline V gene has CDR1 SGHVS and CDR2 FNYEAQ. Trimming pared 2 bases from V and 0 bases from J, leaving 7 bases between. The CDR3 loop reads CASSLQAANTGELFF. DNA of the CDR3: TGTGCCAGCAGCTTACAAGCGGCGAACACCGGGGAGCTGTTTTTT.

This chain connects TRBV5-1 to TRBJ2-1, with TRBD2 matching over 10 bases. The CDR3 consists of 16 residues. V dropped 1 base and J dropped 4; count of bases not matched to a gene: 5. The germline V gene encodes CDR1 SGHRS and CDR2 YFSETQ. Here the CDR3 DNA reads TGCGCCAGCAGCTTGTTTGCTAGCGGGGGTTACAATGAGCAGTTCTTC. Translating it yields CASSLFASGGYNEQFF.

This rearrangement joins TRBV6-1 to TRBJ1-6; D gene uncertain. Trimming removed 1 base at V and 0 bases at J, with 13 bases between. In germline, CDR1 is MNHNS, CDR2 SASEGT. This CDR3 has 18 amino acids. Written as DNA, the CDR3 is TGTGCCAGCAGTGAAGTCCCAACAAGGAGCTCCTATAATTCACCCCTCCACTTT. It yields the protein CASSEVPTRSSYNSPLHF.

In DNA, the CDR3 is TGTGCCAGCAGTGTAGTGGCGGGGGGACCCCCAGATACGCAGTATTTT. Protein sequence: CASSVVAGGPPDTQYF. The chain combines TRBV2 with TRBJ2-3; 8 bases agree with TRBD2. Germline V lookup: CDR1 SNHLY, CDR2 FYNNEI. The V segment lost 4 bases and the J segment 4 bases; nucleotides outside the gene matches: 10. This CDR3 is built from 16 residues.

This clone came up a few times. The CDR3 protein is CASSGTLNTEAFF. The CDR3 nucleotides read TGTGCCAGCAGTGGGACACTGAACACTGAAGCTTTCTTT. The V gene is TRBV2, the J gene TRBJ1-1; D may be TRBD1 (5 bases). The CDR3 extends over 13 amino acids. From germline, CDR1 is SNHLY and CDR2 FYNNEI. With 4 bases removed from V and 0 bases from J, the gap between germline ends came to 6 bases.

This clone has a handful of counts. The chain joins TRBV6-5 to TRBJ1-6; perhaps TRBD1 as D (6 bases). Germline CDR1 reads MNHEY; CDR2 reads SVGAGI. The CDR3 covers 13 residues. The V end lost 7 bases, the J end lost 8 bases, and 12 bases lay between the germline ends. The CDR3 nucleotides read TGTGCCAGCACAAGGGGGACGGATTCACCCCTCCACTTT. Protein: CASTRGTDSPLHF.

The chain employs TRBV18 and TRBJ2-1; D uncertain. V shed 1 base and J shed 10 bases, with 11 bases lying between them. Germline-derived CDR1 and CDR2 are KGHSH and LQKENI. The CDR3 is 13 residues long. The CDR3 sequence is CASSPRAKEEQFF. As DNA, the CDR3 is TGTGCCAGCTCACCACGGGCGAAAGAGGAGCAGTTCTTC. The complete variable domain, with remaining parts taken from reference TRBV18 and TRBJ2-1, reads NAGVMQNPRHLVRRRGQEARLRCSPMKGHSHVYWYRQLPEEGLKFMVYLQKENIIDESGMPKERFSAEFPKEGPSILRIQQVVRGDSAAYFCASSPRAKEEQFFGPGTRLTVL.

This clone was seen only once. This sequence joins TRBV30 and TRBJ1-2, with 8 positions matching TRBD1. Germline V gene lookup returns CDR1 GTSNPN and CDR2 SVGIG (reference sequence). With V trimmed by 4 bases and J by 6 bases, 4 bases remained unmatched. CDR3 size: 12 residues. The CDR3 region is CAWTGGGDGYTF. CDR3 sequence (DNA): TGTGCCTGGACAGGGGGCGGCGATGGCTACACCTTC.

The V gene is TRBV6-4, the J gene TRBJ2-5, with a possible D match to TRBD2 (6 bases). Germline V lookup: CDR1 MRHNA, CDR2 SNTAGT. CDR3 size: 14 residues. Deletions cut 5 bases from V and 5 bases from J, with 15 bases between. In nucleotides, the CDR3 is TGTGCCAGCAGTCAAGACGGGAGTAGTGAGACCCAGTACTTC. This translates into CASSQDGSSETQYF.

CDR3 nucleotide sequence: TGTGCCAGCAGCCTCTTCTCCGATACGCAGTATTTT. Translating gives CASSLFSDTQYF. The rearrangement uses TRBV7-2 and TRBJ2-3; D not certain. The V end was cut by 5 bases, the J end by 6 bases, with 9 bases between. CDR3 size: 12 residues. Germline CDR1 reads SGHTA; CDR2 reads FQGNSA. Complete variable domain (other parts from reference TRBV7-2 and TRBJ2-3): GAGVSQSPSNKVTEKGKDVELRCDPISGHTALYWYRQSLGQGLEFLIYFQGNSAPDKSGLPSDRFSAERTGGSVSTLTIQRTQQEDSAVYLCASSLFSDTQYFGPGTRLTVL.

This rearrangement joins TRBV2 to TRBJ2-7; tentatively, D is TRBD2 (6 bases). The length of the CDR3 is 16 residues. The germline V gene encodes CDR1 SNHLY and CDR2 FYNNEI. The V end was cut by 0 bases, the J end by 3 bases, with 15 bases between. The CDR3 here is CASSEAGSTGDYEQYF. The CDR3 nucleotides are TGTGCCAGCAGTGAAGCGGGGTCCACGGGAGACTACGAGCAGTACTTC.

This clone was recorded once. The rearrangement uses TRBV9 and TRBJ1-4; possible D gene TRBD1, 6 bases. Germline CDR1 reads SGDLS; CDR2 reads YYNGEE. V gave up 3 bases and J gave up 8 bases, with 20 bases separating them. This CDR3 contains 16 residues. The CDR3 DNA sequence: TGTGCCAGCAGCGCCTCACAGGGCCCCTTTGGAGAAAAACTGTTTTTT. Its protein product is CASSASQGPFGEKLFF.